One sample yielded the 7 T cell receptor beta chains listed below, sequenced in a study of blood T cell repertoires in COVID-19. Sequencing used immunoSEQ multiplex PCR; TCRdb keeps in-frame clones, though not all of them. The table shows 250,000 to 300,000 clones, with 80% to 90% occurring only once. The source material was PBMCs or T cells enriched from blood (not recorded which). The receptors here all came from a man aged 25 to 40 with acute COVID-19.

The chain joins TRBV3-1 (or the pseudogene TRBV3-2) to TRBJ1-4; no definite D call. The CDR3 spans 13 residues. V lost 0 bases and J lost 10, with 9 bases in between. Germline V gene data show CDR1 as LGHDT and CDR2 as YNNKEL (reference sequence). CDR3 residues: CASSQERGLKLFF. CDR3 bases: TGTGCCAGCAGCCAAGAGAGAGGGTTAAAACTGTTTTTT.

The chain has TRBV5-1 and TRBJ2-1, with D maybe TRBD1 (6 bases). The CDR3 consists of 20 residues. Germline-derived CDR1 and CDR2 are SGHRS and YFSETQ. V was pared by 9 bases and J by 0 bases, with 31 bases between. CDR3 protein: CATPTEGEHPLISSYNEQFF. Written as DNA, the CDR3 is TGCGCCACCCCCACAGAGGGGGAACACCCTCTAATCAGCTCCTACAATGAGCAGTTCTTC. The complete variable domain, with remaining parts taken from reference TRBV5-1 and TRBJ2-1, reads KAGVTQTPRYLIKTRGQQVTLSCSPISGHRSVSWYQQTPGQGLQFLFEYFSETQRNKGNFPGRFSGRQFSNSRSEMNVSTLELGDSALYLCATPTEGEHPLISSYNEQFFGPGTRLTVL.

V gene TRBV18 combines with J gene TRBJ2-5; 9 bases are shared with TRBD2. CDR1 and CDR2 from the germline V gene are KGHSH and LQKENI. CDR3 size: 16 residues. V lost 0 bases to trimming and J lost 2 bases; unmatched junction nucleotides: 4. The CDR3 region has the DNA TGTGCCAGCTCACCACCGCGGCGGGGGGGACAAGAGACCCAGTACTTC. Translated: CASSPPRRGGQETQYF.

This clone occurred a few times. The chain carries TRBV20-1 and TRBJ1-1; no clear D. V was clipped by 6 bases and J by 7 bases, with 12 bases between them. Germline lookup yields CDR1 DFQATT and CDR2 SNEGSKA (reference sequence). This CDR3 comprises 11 residues. In nucleotides, the CDR3 is TGCAGTGCCCCCGCGGAGAATGAAGCTTTCTTT. Residues: CSAPAENEAFF.

This clone was seen a single time. A read error may account for a junction end that differs from germline. The chain couples TRBV5-1 to TRBJ2-1, with 7 bases that match TRBD2. Per germline, CDR1 SGHRS and CDR2 YFSETQ. The CDR3 has 16 amino acids. CDR3 nucleotide sequence: TGTGCCAGCAGCTTGGTTGTAGCGGGCGTTGACAATGAGCAGTTCTTC. Encoded protein: CASSLVVAGVDNEQFF.

This clone was observed a handful of times. The DNA of the CDR3 is TGTGCCAGCAGTTTACTGAGAACTGAAAAACTGTTTTTT. Protein sequence: CASSLLRTEKLFF. The gene calls are TRBV28 and TRBJ1-4, with D uncertain. This CDR3 comprises 13 residues. Germline CDR1 is MDHEN and CDR2 is SYDVKM. Trimming cost V 2 bases and J 7 bases, with 8 bases left between them. The whole variable domain, filled in from reference TRBV28 and TRBJ1-4, reads DVKVTQSSRYLVKRTGEKVFLECVQDMDHENMFWYRQDPGLGLRLIYFSYDVKMKEKGDIPEGYSVSREKKERFSLILESASTNQTSMYLCASSLLRTEKLFFGSGTQLSVL.

The CDR3 loop is CASSQERQLNEKLFF. As DNA, the CDR3 is TGCGCCAGCAGCCAAGAACGACAGCTTAATGAAAAACTGTTTTTT. The rearrangement links TRBV4-1 to TRBJ1-4; tentative D call: TRBD1 (5 bases). CDR1 is MGHRA, CDR2 YSYEKL, per germline. CDR3 length: 15 residues. Trimming took 0 bases from V and 4 from J, leaving 9 bases between them.